This T cell receptor (beta chain) was profiled in a study of T cells in Graves' hyperthyroidism and ophthalmopathy. TCR beta CDR3 region amplification was performed from RNA transcripts. HTBI primers were used for first-round RT-PCR of the TCR CDR3. TCRdb called the multiplex PCR reads again in MiXCR, with one record for every CDR3 protein. This sample has 690,000 or so distinct CDR3 sequences, with around 20% found just once. Newly diagnosed patients aged 18 to 65 had hyperthyroidism of under 2 months' duration. A patient was excluded if there was uncontrolled infection, other autoimmune disease, pregnancy or lactation. On this clonotype itself: Antigen: not known.

General study findings and limits: Among clonotypes expanded in thyroid above 0.001, most were also found in blood.

The sample comprised blood. This TCR derives from a woman between 45 and 60 years old with Graves' hyperthyroidism that later progressed to Graves' ophthalmopathy.

The CDR3 loop reads CATSEPGLAETDTQYF. The CDR3 DNA is TGTGCCACCAGTGAACCTGGACTAGCGGAAACAGATACGCAGTATTTT. The rearrangement uses TRBV24-1 and TRBJ2-3; TRBD2 matches at 10 bases. Trimming cost V 4 bases and J 3 bases; bases outside gene matches: 6. The CDR3 totals 16 residues. Germline CDR1 reads KGHDR; CDR2 reads SFDVKD.